This T cell receptor beta chain was recovered during a study of blood T cells in healthy people across ages. V shed 1 base, J shed 11 bases, and the junction held 11 bases outside the gene matches. The CDR3 spans 15 residues. The germline V gene has CDR1 MGHRA and CDR2 YSYEKL. A second PCR of roughly 7 to 11 cycles used a sample-barcoded 5' primer and a J-beta primer mix. Using its own MiXCR run on the 5' RACE reads, TCRdb lists one record per CDR3 protein. This sample has about 1,500,000 distinct CDR3 sequences, with roughly 40% found just once. Sequencing input: blood. This receptor was identified in a woman younger than 35 in good health. The chain employs TRBV4-1 and TRBJ2-5; 9 bases line up with TRBD1. The CDR3 sequence: CASSQVGQGRDEQYF. Here the CDR3 DNA reads TGCGCCAGCAGCCAAGTTGGACAGGGGAGGGATGAGCAGTACTTC.